This section outlines one T cell receptor beta chain sequence together with its context. Sequencing was performed with immunoSEQ multiplex PCR; in TCRdb, only in-frame clones are kept and a portion is missing. The sample shows roughly 71,000 clones, 80% to 95% of them seen only once. The record originates from a study of T cell changes during pregnancy in multiple sclerosis. The CDR3 has 14 residues. Germline V gene data show CDR1 as SQVTM and CDR2 as ANQGSEA. Trimming removed 1 base from V and 2 bases from J, with 11 bases in between. This sample comprised peripheral blood, obtained in the first trimester of pregnancy. This receptor was taken from a female donor in good health, enrolled as a control in a pregnancy study. The chain combines TRBV29-1 with TRBJ2-5; D perhaps matches TRBD2 (7 bases). The CDR3 DNA reads TGCAGCGTTGAAGGGGGGAGGGGGCAAGAGACCCAGTACTTC. This encodes CSVEGGRGQETQYF.